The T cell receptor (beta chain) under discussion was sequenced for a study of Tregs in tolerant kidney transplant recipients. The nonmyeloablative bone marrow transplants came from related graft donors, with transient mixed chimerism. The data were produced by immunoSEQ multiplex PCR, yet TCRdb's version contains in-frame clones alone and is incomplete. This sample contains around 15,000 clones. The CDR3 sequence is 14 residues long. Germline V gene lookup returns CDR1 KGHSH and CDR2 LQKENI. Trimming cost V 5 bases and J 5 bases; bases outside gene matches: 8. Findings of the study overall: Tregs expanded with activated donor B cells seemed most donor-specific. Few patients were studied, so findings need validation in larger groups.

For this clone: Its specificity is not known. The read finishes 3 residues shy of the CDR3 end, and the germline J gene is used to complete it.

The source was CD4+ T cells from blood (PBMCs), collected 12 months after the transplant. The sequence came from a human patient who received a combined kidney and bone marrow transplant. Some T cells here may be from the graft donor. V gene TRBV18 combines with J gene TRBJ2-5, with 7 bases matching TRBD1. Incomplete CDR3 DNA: TGTGCCAGCTCATTGAGGACAGGCTGGGAGACC. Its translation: CASSLRTGWET. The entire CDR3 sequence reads CASSLRTGWETQYF.